This T cell receptor beta chain was observed in a study of blood T cell repertoires in COVID-19. About the study: The origin of the acute and convalescent COVID-19 samples was the United States, Italy and Spain. T cells, B-cell-depleted T cells, or PBMCs provided the cDNA or gDNA that served as material.

This CDR3 spans 13 amino acids. V was trimmed by 5 bases and J by 3 bases, leaving 11 bases between them. In germline, CDR1 is LNHDA, CDR2 SQIVND (reference sequence). In the authors' workflow: It was from reference gene primer amplification that nucleated cell counts were estimated. TCRdb keeps only in-frame clones here, not all; method: immunoSEQ multiplex PCR. V and J calls and clone size come straight from that table; D and trimming were deduced from the DNA. The repertoire consists of around 270,000 clones, with roughly 86% occurring once and the leading ten covering less than 3%. The V and J genes are TRBV19 and TRBJ2-7, with D perhaps matching TRBD2 (5 bases). The material sequenced was peripheral blood. This TCR derives from a woman aged 45-59 years with acute or convalescent COVID-19. This chain's CDR3 is CASSSAVGYEQYF. In DNA, the CDR3 is TGTGCCAGTAGTTCAGCGGTGGGCTACGAGCAGTACTTC.